The clone carrying this T cell receptor (beta chain) was seen only a few times. The data belong to a study of T-cell memory formation after mild COVID-19. TCRdb re-analysed the 5' RACE reads in MiXCR, keeping a single row per CDR3 protein. The repertoire holds a few hundred thousand distinct CDR3 sequences, with roughly 15% as singletons. This TCR derives from a man aged 18 to 35 who had mild COVID-19 (a few samples of this study predate the infection). Cell type and time point are not known. The sample taken for sequencing was PBMCs or a T cell subset sorted from them (not recorded which).

The CDR3 protein is CASSRLAGASNQPQHF. The CDR3 DNA is TGTGCCAGCAGCCGGCTTGCGGGGGCTAGCAATCAGCCCCAGCATTTT. The V gene is TRBV6-2 or TRBV6-3, the J gene TRBJ1-5; weak D call: TRBD1 (6 bases). Trimming removed 6 bases from V and 0 bases from J, with 15 bases in between. The CDR3 covers 16 residues. Germline V gives CDR1 MNHEY, CDR2 SVGEGT.